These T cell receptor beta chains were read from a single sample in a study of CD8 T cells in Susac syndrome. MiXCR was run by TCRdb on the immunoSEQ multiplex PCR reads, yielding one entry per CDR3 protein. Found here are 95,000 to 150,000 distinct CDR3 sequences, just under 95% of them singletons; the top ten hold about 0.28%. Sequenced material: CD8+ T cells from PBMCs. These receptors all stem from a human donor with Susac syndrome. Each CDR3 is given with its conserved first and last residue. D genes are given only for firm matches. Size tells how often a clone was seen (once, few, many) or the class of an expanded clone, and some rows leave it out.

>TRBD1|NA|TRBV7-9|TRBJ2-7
CASSSPDRGYEQYF
TGTGCCAGCAGCTCACCCGACAGGGGGTACGAGCAGTACTTC
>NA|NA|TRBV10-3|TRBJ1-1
CAIKGTGITEAFF
TGTGCCATCAAGGGGACGGGGATCACTGAAGCTTTCTTT
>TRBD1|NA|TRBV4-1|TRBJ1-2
CASSPTVRDSPNYGYTF
TGCGCCAGCAGCCCAACGGTGAGGGACAGCCCTAACTATGGCTACACCTTC
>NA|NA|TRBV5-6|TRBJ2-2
CASSTDRDRDGVGELFF
TGTGCCAGCAGCACCGACCGGGACCGGGATGGGGTCGGGGAGCTGTTTTTT
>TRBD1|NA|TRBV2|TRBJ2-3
CASRGTDTTDTQYF
TGTGCCAGCAGGGGGACAGATACCACAGATACGCAGTATTTT
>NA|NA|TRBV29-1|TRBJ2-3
CSVIGSSTDTQYF
TGCAGCGTAATCGGTAGCTCCACAGATACGCAGTATTTT
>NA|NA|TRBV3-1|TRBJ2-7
CASSPTGLRGEQYF
TGTGCCAGCAGTCCCACGGGACTTAGGGGCGAGCAGTACTTC
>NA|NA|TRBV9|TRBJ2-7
CASSVSGRDYEQYF
TGTGCCAGCAGCGTTAGCGGCAGGGACTACGAGCAGTACTTC
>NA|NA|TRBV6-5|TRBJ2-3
CASSYGEEDTQYF
TGTGCCAGCAGTTACGGGGAGGAAGATACGCAGTATTTT
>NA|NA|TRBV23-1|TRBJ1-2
CASSQWSGPGYTF
TGCGCCAGCAGTCAATGGTCAGGGCCTGGCTACACCTTC
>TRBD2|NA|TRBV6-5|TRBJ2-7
CATGGWLGPEQYF
TGTGCCACCGGGGGGTGGCTCGGCCCCGAGCAGTACTTC
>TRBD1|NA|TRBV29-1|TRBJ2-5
CSVRSGGTETQYF
TGCAGCGTTCGGTCAGGGGGCACGGAGACCCAGTACTTC
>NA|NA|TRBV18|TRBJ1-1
CASSPYRRGTEAFF
TGTGCCAGCTCACCATACAGGCGTGGTACTGAAGCTTTCTTT
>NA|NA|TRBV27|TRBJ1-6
CASSLSRGNSPLHF
TGTGCCAGCAGTTTATCACGGGGGAATTCACCCCTCCACTTT
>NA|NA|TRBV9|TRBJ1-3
CASSAWGGSGNTIYF
TGTGCCAGCAGCGCCTGGGGAGGCTCTGGAAACACCATATATTTT
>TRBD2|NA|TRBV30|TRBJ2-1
CAWSVSGAYNEQFF
TGTGCCTGGAGTGTAAGCGGGGCCTACAATGAGCAGTTCTTC
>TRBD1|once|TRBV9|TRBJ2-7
CASSPRDRVVYEQYF
TGTGCCAGCAGCCCCAGGGACAGGGTTGTCTACGAGCAGTACTTC
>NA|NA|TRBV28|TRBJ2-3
CASREGASDTQYF
TGTGCCAGCAGGGAGGGGGCCTCAGATACGCAGTATTTT
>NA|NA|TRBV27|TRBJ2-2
CASSLSPRYTGELFF
TGTGCCAGCAGTTTATCCCCTAGGTACACCGGGGAGCTGTTTTTT
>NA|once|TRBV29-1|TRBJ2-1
CSVDGSLHNEQFF
TGCAGCGTTGATGGAAGTCTTCACAATGAGCAGTTCTTC
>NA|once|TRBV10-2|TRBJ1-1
CASSPSVEAFF
TGCGCCAGCAGTCCGAGTGTTGAAGCTTTCTTT
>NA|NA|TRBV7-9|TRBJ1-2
CASSRTTEQYGYTF
TGTGCCAGCAGCCGAACCACTGAGCAGTATGGCTACACCTTC
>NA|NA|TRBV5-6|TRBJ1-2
CASSVQDYYGYTF
TGTGCCAGCAGCGTACAGGATTACTATGGCTACACCTTC
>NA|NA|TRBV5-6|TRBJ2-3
CASSLVLGSPDTQYF
TGTGCCAGCAGCTTAGTTCTGGGCAGCCCCGATACGCAGTATTTT
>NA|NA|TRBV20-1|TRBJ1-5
CSAVTGTDSNQPQHF
TGCAGTGCTGTCACCGGGACGGATAGCAATCAGCCCCAGCATTTT
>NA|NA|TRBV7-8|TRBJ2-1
CASSFGNREQFF
TGTGCCAGCAGCTTCGGGAATCGCGAGCAGTTCTTC
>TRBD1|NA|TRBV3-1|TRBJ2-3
CASSLFAGTGGNTQYF
TGTGCCAGCAGCCTTTTCGCCGGGACAGGGGGCAATACGCAGTATTTT
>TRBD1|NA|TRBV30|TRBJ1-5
CAWSRNRGDQPQHF
TGTGCCTGGAGTAGGAACAGGGGGGATCAGCCCCAGCATTTT
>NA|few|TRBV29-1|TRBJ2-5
CSVDFGVGTQYF
TGCAGCGTTGATTTTGGCGTGGGGACCCAGTACTTC
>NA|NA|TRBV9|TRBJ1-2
CASSDFGGEGYTF
TGTGCCAGCAGCGACTTTGGTGGGGAAGGCTACACCTTC
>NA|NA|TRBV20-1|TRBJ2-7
CSARRDSAYEQYF
TGCAGTGCTAGGCGGGACAGCGCCTACGAGCAGTACTTC
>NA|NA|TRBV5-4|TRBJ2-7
CASSSHDLGYEQYF
TGTGCCAGCAGCAGCCACGACCTCGGGTACGAGCAGTACTTC
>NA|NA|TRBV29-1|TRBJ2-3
CSVVWFGTDTQYF
TGCAGCGTCGTCTGGTTCGGCACAGATACGCAGTATTTT
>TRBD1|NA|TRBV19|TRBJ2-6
CASSPLGQGWVGYGANVLTF
TGTGCCAGTTCCCCCCTGGGACAGGGTTGGGTTGGTTACGGGGCCAACGTCCTGACTTTC
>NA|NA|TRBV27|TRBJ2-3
CASSLLGSADTQYF
TGTGCCAGCAGTCTCCTAGGGTCCGCAGATACGCAGTATTTT
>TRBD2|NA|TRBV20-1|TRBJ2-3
CSARDLGLAWGEGNTQYF
TGCAGTGCTAGAGATTTGGGACTAGCGTGGGGGGAGGGGAATACGCAGTATTTT
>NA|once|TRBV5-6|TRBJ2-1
CASSVTGEQFF
TGTGCCAGCAGCGTGACTGGAGAGCAGTTCTTC
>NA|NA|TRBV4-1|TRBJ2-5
CASSQRETQYF
TGCGCCAGCAGCCAAAGAGAGACCCAGTACTTC
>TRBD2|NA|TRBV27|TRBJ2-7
CASSLAGVYEQYF
TGTGCCAGCAGTTTAGCGGGGGTATACGAGCAGTACTTC
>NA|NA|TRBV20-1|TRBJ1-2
CSARRTDNANYGYTF
TGCAGTGCTCGACGGACAGATAATGCTAACTATGGCTACACCTTC
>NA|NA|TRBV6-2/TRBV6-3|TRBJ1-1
CASSYGGGLSNTEAFF
TGTGCCAGCAGTTACGGCGGGGGATTATCGAACACTGAAGCTTTCTTT
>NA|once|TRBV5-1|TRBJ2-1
CASSLEGGVNEQFF
TGCGCCAGCAGCTTGGAGGGCGGGGTCAATGAGCAGTTCTTC
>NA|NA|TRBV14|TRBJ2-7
CASSPITYSALSYEQYF
TGTGCCAGCAGCCCAATCACCTACAGCGCCCTTTCCTACGAGCAGTACTTC
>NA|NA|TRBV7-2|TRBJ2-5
CASSSIETQYF
TGTGCCAGCAGCTCGATCGAGACCCAGTACTTC
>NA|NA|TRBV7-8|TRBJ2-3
CASSYAPGDTQYF
TGTGCCAGCAGCTATGCCCCTGGGGATACGCAGTATTTT
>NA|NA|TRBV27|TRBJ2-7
CASSSTHTLTYEQYF
TGTGCCAGCAGTTCAACACATACCTTAACCTACGAGCAGTACTTC
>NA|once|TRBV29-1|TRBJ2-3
CSVALRGRSTDTQYF
TGCAGCGTTGCCTTACGGGGGAGGAGCACAGATACGCAGTATTTT
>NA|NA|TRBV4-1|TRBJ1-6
CASSQRDPSGNSPLHF
TGCGCCAGCAGCCAACGGGACCCTTCAGGGAATTCACCCCTCCACTTT
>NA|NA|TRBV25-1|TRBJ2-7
CASSEYGPGNYEQYF
TGTGCCAGCAGTGAATACGGACCGGGTAACTACGAGCAGTACTTC
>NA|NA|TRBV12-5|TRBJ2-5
CASRAENQETQYF
TGTGCTTCCAGGGCGGAGAACCAAGAGACCCAGTACTTC
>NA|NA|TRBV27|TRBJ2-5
CASSLSLLARETQYF
TGTGCCAGCAGTTTATCGCTCCTCGCCCGGGAGACCCAGTACTTC
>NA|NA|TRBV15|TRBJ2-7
CATSSLPRGVDSYEQYF
TGTGCCACCAGCTCCCTCCCCCGGGGTGTCGATTCCTACGAGCAGTACTTC
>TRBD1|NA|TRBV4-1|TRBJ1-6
CASSEGTDSYNSPLHF
TGCGCCAGCAGCGAAGGGACAGACTCCTATAATTCACCCCTCCACTTT
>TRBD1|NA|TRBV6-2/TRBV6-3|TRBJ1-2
CASSSTQGANGYTF
TGTGCCAGCAGTTCCACCCAGGGGGCGAATGGCTACACCTTC
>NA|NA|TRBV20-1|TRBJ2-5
CSASGVGETQYF
TGCAGTGCTAGTGGGGTAGGAGAGACCCAGTACTTC
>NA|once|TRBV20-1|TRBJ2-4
CSAREGSKNIQYF
TGCAGTGCTAGGGAGGGCTCCAAAAACATTCAGTACTTC
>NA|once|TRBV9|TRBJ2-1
CASSPSGGVGQQFF
TGTGCCAGCAGCCCAAGCGGCGGTGTGGGACAGCAGTTCTTC
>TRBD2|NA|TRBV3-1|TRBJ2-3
CASSGAGGADTQYF
TGTGCCAGCAGCGGAGCGGGGGGCGCAGATACGCAGTATTTT